This T cell receptor (beta chain) derives from a study of CD8 T cell repertoires and HIV-1 epitope variants. Study details: Control wells had CMV/EBV/flu peptides, negative Ebola AY9, or no peptide. Tested: three Gag epitope families, Nef HW9 and YT9. Equal numbers of autologous T cell-negative cells presented antigen to enriched T cells. The baseline condition was 1M T cells left uncultured.

The V end lost 7 bases, the J end lost 1 base, and 7 bases lay between the germline ends. CDR3 size: 12 residues. In germline, CDR1 is MDHEN, CDR2 SYDVKM. In its sample, this clone was seen a few times. Its antigen is undetermined. Here immunoSEQ multiplex PCR was the method, and the copy in TCRdb shows in-frame clones only, minus some. This table has 3,000 or so clones, approximately 70% appearing once. The V gene is TRBV28, the J gene TRBJ1-1; no definite D call. This sequence originates from a male donor with HIV. What was sequenced was cultured CD8+ T cells derived from PBMCs. The CDR3 sequence: CASTLGNTEAFF. The CDR3 DNA is TGTGCCAGCACATTGGGGAACACTGAAGCTTTCTTT.